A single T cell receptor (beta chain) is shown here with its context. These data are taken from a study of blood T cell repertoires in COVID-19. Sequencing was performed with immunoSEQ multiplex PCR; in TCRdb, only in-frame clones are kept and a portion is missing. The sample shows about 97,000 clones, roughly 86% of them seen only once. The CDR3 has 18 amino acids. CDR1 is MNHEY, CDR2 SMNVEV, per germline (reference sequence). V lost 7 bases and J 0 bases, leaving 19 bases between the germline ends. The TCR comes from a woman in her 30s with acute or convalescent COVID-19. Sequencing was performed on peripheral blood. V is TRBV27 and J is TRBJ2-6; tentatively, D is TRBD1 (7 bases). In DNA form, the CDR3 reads TGTGCCAGCACCAGAGGGGGGACAGCTGACTCTGGGGCCAACGTCCTGACTTTC. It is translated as CASTRGGTADSGANVLTF.